These T cell receptor beta chains were read from a single sample in a study of T cell repertoires in cytomegalovirus infection. TCRdb reanalysed the reads using MiXCR and keeps one entry per CDR3 protein. The sample gives hundreds of thousands of distinct CDR3 sequences, around 31% of which show up once; roughly 20% is in the top ten. These TCRs' antigens remain unknown. Sequencing used cultured PBMCs, obtained from culture after CMV antigen stimulation. These receptors all stem from a human donor in good health (CMV status not recorded). Some clones in this sample may be carry-over from other donors' samples. CDR3s include the opening cysteine and the closing phenylalanine or tryptophan. D genes are given only for firm matches. Size values are once, few and many counts, or a class for expanded clones, and some rows have none.

clone_size	v_call	d_call	j_call	cdr3_aa	cdr3_nt
-	TRBV7-8	-	TRBJ2-5	CASGENLKETQYF	TGTGCCAGCGGGGAGAACTTGAAAGAGACCCAGTACTTC
-	TRBV6-1	-	TRBJ2-1	CASSEGDGLNEQFF	TGTGCCAGCAGTGAAGGGGACGGACTAAATGAGCAGTTCTTC
-	TRBV5-8	TRBD1	TRBJ2-6	CARSDRVLSGANVLTF	TGTGCCAGATCGGACAGGGTGCTTTCTGGGGCCAACGTCCTGACTTTC
few	TRBV10-1	-	TRBJ2-4	CASSESQSKNIQYF	TGCGCCAGCAGTGAGTCGCAGTCCAAAAACATTCAGTACTTC
-	TRBV20-1	-	TRBJ2-3	CSAIQGFSTDTQYF	TGCAGTGCAATCCAGGGATTCTCCACAGATACGCAGTATTTT
-	TRBV7-2	-	TRBJ2-1	CASSPKIRRSGLNSYNEQFF	TGTGCCAGCAGCCCTAAGATCCGCCGAAGCGGATTAAACTCCTACAATGAGCAGTTCTTC
few	TRBV6-2/TRBV6-3	-	TRBJ2-4	CASSYTWMAQNIQYF	TGTGCCAGCAGTTACACCTGGATGGCCCAAAACATTCAGTACTTC
few	TRBV19	-	TRBJ2-1	CASKDSSLYNEQFF	TGTGCCAGTAAGGACTCCTCCCTTTACAATGAGCAGTTCTTC
-	TRBV5-1	-	TRBJ2-3	CASSLGQLSSFTDTQYF	TGCGCCAGCAGCTTGGGCCAACTTTCCTCGTTCACAGATACGCAGTATTTT
few	TRBV12-3/TRBV12-4	-	TRBJ1-4	CASSPTLLREKLFF	TGTGCCAGCAGTCCCACTCTGCTTAGAGAAAAACTGTTTTTT
few	TRBV7-7	-	TRBJ2-2	CASHQGPITSSGELFF	TGTGCCAGCCACCAGGGGCCGATTACCTCATCCGGGGAGCTGTTTTTT
-	TRBV12-3/TRBV12-4	TRBD1	TRBJ2-7	CASSLGTGADEQYF	TGTGCCAGCAGTTTAGGGACAGGGGCCGACGAGCAGTACTTC
-	TRBV19	TRBD1	TRBJ2-2	CASFSGTGETGELFF	TGTGCCAGTTTCTCCGGGACAGGGGAAACCGGGGAGCTGTTTTTT
-	TRBV27	TRBD1	TRBJ1-5	CASSPRTGPEGNQPQHF	TGTGCCAGCAGTCCACGGACAGGGCCTGAGGGTAATCAGCCCCAGCATTTT
-	TRBV6-5	-	TRBJ1-3	CASSYSYGNTIYF	TGTGCCAGCAGTTACTCATATGGAAACACCATATATTTT
-	TRBV27	TRBD1	TRBJ1-5	CASRDRGTYSNQPQHF	TGTGCCAGCAGGGACAGGGGAACCTATAGCAATCAGCCCCAGCATTTT
-	TRBV20-1	-	TRBJ2-5	CSARDPVWGDQETQYF	TGCAGTGCTAGAGATCCAGTGTGGGGGGACCAAGAGACCCAGTACTTC
many	TRBV7-8	TRBD1	TRBJ1-4	CASSFLQGFTNEKLFF	TGTGCCAGCAGCTTTCTACAGGGGTTCACGAATGAAAAACTGTTTTTT
-	TRBV24-1	-	TRBJ2-1	CATSDLVSEGEQFF	TGTGCCACCAGTGATTTGGTGTCCGAGGGTGAGCAGTTCTTC
few	TRBV6-1	-	TRBJ1-5	CASTESNQPQHF	TGTGCCTCGACGGAAAGCAATCAGCCCCAGCATTTT
-	TRBV7-6	-	TRBJ2-7	CASSLSGPHGEQYF	TGTGCCAGCAGCTTATCCGGGCCACACGGGGAGCAGTACTTC
-	TRBV6-5	TRBD1	TRBJ2-6	CASTPQGVGANVLTF	TGTGCCAGCACCCCTCAGGGGGTTGGGGCCAACGTCCTGACTTTC
-	TRBV10-2	-	TRBJ2-4	CASSEIGRHLYYF	TGCGCCAGCAGTGAGATTGGCAGACACCTATATTACTTC
few	TRBV18	-	TRBJ1-1	CASSPSALGVNTEAFF	TGTGCCAGCTCACCTTCGGCCCTTGGGGTGAACACTGAAGCTTTCTTT
few	TRBV14	-	TRBJ2-7	CASSPPGLLYYEQYF	TGTGCCAGCAGCCCCCCCGGACTCTTGTATTACGAGCAGTACTTC
-	TRBV5-4	-	TRBJ2-5	CASSSRWGNQETQYF	TGTGCCAGCAGCTCACGTTGGGGGAACCAAGAGACCCAGTACTTC
-	TRBV7-8	-	TRBJ2-7	CASTLLLGYEQYF	TGTGCCAGCACCCTCTTACTAGGCTACGAGCAGTACTTC
few	TRBV27	-	TRBJ1-1	CAIYGGTEAFF	TGTGCCATCTACGGGGGGACTGAAGCTTTCTTT
-	TRBV27	TRBD2	TRBJ2-7	CASKRLAPSYEQYF	TGTGCCAGCAAACGACTAGCGCCGTCCTACGAGCAGTACTTC
-	TRBV6-2/TRBV6-3	-	TRBJ2-7	CASSYFGDNYEQYF	TGTGCCAGCAGTTACTTTGGGGACAACTACGAGCAGTACTTC
few	TRBV7-9	-	TRBJ1-3	CASSSPGEGSSGNTIYF	TGTGCCAGCAGCTCCCCCGGCGAGGGCAGCTCTGGAAACACCATATATTTT
many	TRBV7-6	TRBD2	TRBJ2-1	CASSHRREGEQFF	TGTGCCAGCAGCCACCGGCGGGAGGGTGAGCAGTTCTTC
-	TRBV27	-	TRBJ1-2	CASSLSDTNYGYTF	TGTGCCAGCAGTTTATCCGACACGAACTATGGCTACACCTTC